There are a few counts of the clone carrying this T cell receptor (beta chain). TCRdb redid the calling of the 5' RACE reads with MiXCR, one entry per CDR3 protein. Of roughly 500,000 distinct CDR3 sequences listed, roughly 22% are singletons. The data derive from a study of T-cell memory formation after mild COVID-19. The V end lost 4 bases, the J end lost 5 bases, and 13 bases lay between the germline ends. CDR1 is SGHRS, CDR2 YFSETQ, per germline. The CDR3 consists of 13 residues. This clonotype was obtained from an adult woman who had mild COVID-19 (a few samples of this study predate the infection). Cell type and time point are not known. The sequenced material came from PBMCs or a T cell subset sorted from them (not recorded which). This chain links TRBV5-1 with TRBJ2-7, with a weak D call TRBD2 (6 bases). CDR3 in DNA: TGCGCCAGCAGCCCCACTAGCAGGGACGAGCAGTACTTC. This gives the protein CASSPTSRDEQYF.